These 26 T cell receptor beta chains came from one sample sequenced in a study of blood T cell repertoires in COVID-19 (TCRdb year 2020). To prepare the library, the immunoSEQ multiplex PCR assay was applied. This is the immuneACCESS table as TCRdb keeps it, with only in-frame sequences that have V and J called. A part of the clones is gone; compared with another copy, unresolved V genes explain less than half, and the rest is unexplained. The sample has 300,000 to 450,000 clones on record, around nine tenths of them singletons. The top ten hold 3% of the sample. Sequenced material: peripheral blood. These receptors were taken from a human donor in a cohort sampled during active COVID-19.

The CDR3 reads CASSFTSRTGGNNSPLHF. The CDR3 DNA is TGTGCCAGCAGCTTTACTTCCCGGACAGGCGGAAATAATTCACCCCTCCACTTT. The chain uses TRBV5-5 and TRBJ1-6; 7 nucleotides line up with TRBD1. Unmatched junction bases numbered 13, after V lost 2 bases and J lost 5 bases. The CDR3 is made up of 18 amino acids. Germline CDR1 is SGHKS and CDR2 is YYEKEE (reference sequence).

The rearrangement uses TRBV6-5 and TRBJ1-5; perhaps TRBD1 as D (5 bases). The CDR3 spans 14 residues. Germline V gives CDR1 MNHEY, CDR2 SVGAGI. The V gene lost 5 bases and the J gene lost 3 bases, with 11 bases spanning the gap. The chain's CDR3 is CASSKGSSNQPQHF. CDR3 coding DNA: TGTGCCAGCAGTAAGGGGTCATCCAATCAGCCCCAGCATTTT.

This clone was recorded a few times. J is TRBJ2-1 and V is TRBV25-1; possibly TRBD2 for D (5 bases). CDR3 length: 11 amino acids. V shed 8 bases and J shed 9 bases, with 11 bases lying between them. CDR1 is MGHDK, CDR2 SYGVNS, per germline. Here the CDR3 reads CASSHGVEQFF. Here the CDR3 DNA reads TGTGCCAGCTCCCACGGGGTTGAGCAGTTCTTC. Looking up the rest from reference TRBV25-1 and TRBJ2-1 gives the full variable domain: EADIYQTPRYLVIGTGKKITLECSQTMGHDKMYWYQQDPGMELHLIHYSYGVNSTEKGDLSSESTVSRIRTEHFPLTLESARPSHTSQYLCASSHGVEQFFGPGTRLTVL.

J is TRBJ2-7 and V is TRBV10-3; 10 bases agree with TRBD2. V shed 5 bases and J 0 bases; nucleotides not matched to a gene: 4. Per germline, CDR1 ENHRY and CDR2 SYGVKD. CDR3 length equals 15 residues. CDR3 sequence: CAISLAGVISYEQYF. CDR3 nucleotide sequence: TGTGCCATCAGTCTAGCGGGAGTAATCTCCTACGAGCAGTACTTC.

This sequence joins TRBV7-6 and TRBJ1-2; 9 bases map to TRBD1. V shed 5 bases, J shed 5 bases, and the junction held 9 bases outside the gene matches. Germline values: CDR1 SGHVS, CDR2 FNYEAQ. CDR3 size: 15 residues. The CDR3 reads CASSIRDRERYGYTF. DNA of the CDR3: TGTGCCAGCAGCATCCGGGACAGGGAAAGATATGGCTACACCTTC.

This clone was observed a handful of times. The chain links TRBV6-5 to TRBJ1-3; unclear D gene. V gave up 2 bases and J gave up 0 bases, with 8 bases separating them. CDR1 and CDR2 (germline): MNHEY, SVGAGI. The length of the CDR3 is 15 residues. The CDR3 bases are TGTGCCAGCAGTTACGCGACACCCTCTGGAAACACCATATATTTT. This translates into CASSYATPSGNTIYF.

This chain uses TRBV9 with TRBJ1-1; D gene unclear. The ends were cut back, 3 bases at V and 3 bases at J, with 12 bases in the middle. The CDR3 covers 14 residues. Germline V gene lookup returns CDR1 SGDLS and CDR2 YYNGEE. The CDR3 loop reads CASSAQTQDTEAFF. In nucleotides, the CDR3 is TGTGCCAGCAGCGCGCAGACCCAGGACACTGAAGCTTTCTTT.

This chain links TRBV5-1 with TRBJ2-5; 8 nucleotides agree with TRBD1. This CDR3 comprises 15 residues. Losses at the gene ends were 4 bases for V and 10 bases for J; bases not matched to a gene: 15. Germline-derived CDR1 and CDR2 are SGHRS and YFSETQ. The CDR3 loop reads CASSPGQAGVGDQYF. The CDR3 bases are TGCGCCAGCAGCCCGGGACAGGCCGGGGTGGGTGACCAGTACTTC.

The rearrangement joins TRBV20-1 to TRBJ1-6, with D possibly being TRBD1 (6 bases). V was pared by 3 bases and J by 8 bases, with 17 bases between. CDR3 length: 15 amino acids. Germline-derived CDR1 and CDR2 are DFQATT and SNEGSKA (reference sequence). The CDR3 DNA sequence: TGCAGTGCTAGTGATCGGGGGGCTGGTTATTCACCCCTCCACTTT. Residues: CSASDRGAGYSPLHF.

The chain's CDR3 is CASSQERRTGVFEQYF. CDR3 DNA: TGCGCCAGCAGCCAAGAACGTCGGACAGGGGTTTTCGAGCAGTACTTC. The chain links TRBV4-1 to TRBJ2-7, with TRBD1 matching 9 bases. The CDR3 has 16 residues. The V gene's germline CDR1 is MGHRA and CDR2 YSYEKL. J lost 6 bases, V lost 0 bases, and 9 bases had no gene match.

This clone has more than one count but fewer than ten. The V and J genes are TRBV3-1 (or the pseudogene TRBV3-2) and TRBJ2-2; 10 bases align to TRBD2. Per germline, CDR1 LGHDT and CDR2 YNNKEL (reference sequence). Trimming at V came to 0 bases and at J to 9 bases, leaving 4 bases not matched to a gene. The CDR3 runs to 15 residues. CDR3: CASSQDVAGGRELFF. CDR3 nucleotides: TGTGCCAGCAGCCAAGATGTAGCGGGAGGTAGGGAGCTGTTTTTT.

This clone was observed many times. V and J are TRBV7-2 and TRBJ2-7; 12 positions match TRBD2. In germline, CDR1 is SGHTA, CDR2 FQGNSA. The V gene end was trimmed by 3 bases and the J gene end by 5 bases; junction bases not matched to a gene: 8. This CDR3 region has 16 residues. The CDR3 nucleotides are TGTGCCAGCAGCTTTCGCGGGACTAGCGGGTACCACGAGCAGTACTTC. It encodes CASSFRGTSGYHEQYF.

The V and J genes are TRBV5-5 and TRBJ2-1, with TRBD2 as a possible D gene (6 bases). CDR1 and CDR2 (germline): SGHKS, YYEKEE (reference sequence). Between the trimmed V and J ends, which lost 4 bases and 7 bases, there was a span of 12 bases. This CDR3 region has 13 residues. The DNA of the CDR3 is TGTGCCAGCAGCCAGACTAGTGGAAATGAGCAGTTCTTC. Translating gives CASSQTSGNEQFF.

The chain has TRBV7-8 and TRBJ2-2; 10 bases fit TRBD1. Germline CDR1 reads SGHVS; CDR2 reads FQNEAQ. J lost 3 bases, V lost 0 bases, and 4 bases had no gene match. This CDR3 comprises 17 residues. The CDR3 DNA reads TGTGCCAGCAGCTTAGCGCGCGGGACAGGGGACACCGGGGAGCTGTTTTTT. It yields the protein CASSLARGTGDTGELFF.

The rearrangement links TRBV7-8 to TRBJ2-5, with D perhaps TRBD2 (6 bases). There are 16 residues in the CDR3. The V gene's germline CDR1 is SGHVS and CDR2 FQNEAQ. The germline V and J ends were trimmed by 1 base and 11 bases, with 23 bases remaining between them. The CDR3 bases are TGTGCCAGCAGCTTAGTGTGGGCGGACTACCTCCCTAGGCAGTACTTC. Amino acid sequence: CASSLVWADYLPRQYF.

This clone came up once. The J gene is TRBJ2-2, the V gene TRBV6-5; 7 nucleotides align to TRBD1. The J segment lost 9 bases and the V segment lost 2 bases, leaving 9 bases of the junction unmatched. This CDR3 region has 15 residues. CDR1 is MNHEY, CDR2 SVGAGI, per germline. CDR3 loop: CASSYRGREVRELFF. The CDR3 coding sequence is TGTGCCAGCAGTTACAGGGGGCGCGAGGTTAGGGAGCTGTTTTTT.

The rearrangement links TRBV10-3 to TRBJ2-6; D perhaps matches TRBD1 (6 bases). V lost 4 bases, J lost 0 bases, and 13 bases lay in between. The germline V gene encodes CDR1 ENHRY and CDR2 SYGVKD. This CDR3 contains 17 residues. Here the CDR3 reads CAISASGTNSGANVLTF. Written as DNA, the CDR3 is TGTGCCATCAGTGCCTCCGGGACAAACTCTGGGGCCAACGTCCTGACTTTC.

The gene calls are TRBV2 and TRBJ2-7, with TRBD2 matching 9 bases. V shed 6 bases, J shed 5 bases, and the junction held 14 bases outside the gene matches. This CDR3 region has 16 residues. Germline CDR1 is SNHLY and CDR2 is FYNNEI. CDR3 coding DNA: TGTGCCAGCAGACTAGGGGATAGCGGGGGCTGGGACGAGCAGTACTTC. Protein product: CASRLGDSGGWDEQYF.

The rearrangement uses TRBV5-8 and TRBJ2-1; D is possibly TRBD2 (7 bases). V dropped 1 base and J dropped 9 bases, with 14 bases sitting between them. This CDR3 region has 14 residues. CDR1 is SGHTS, CDR2 YDEGEE, per germline. The chain's CDR3 is CASSLYGGLGEQFF. DNA for the CDR3: TGTGCCAGCAGCTTGTACGGGGGGCTGGGTGAGCAGTTCTTC.

This clone was found once. The J gene is TRBJ2-7, the V gene TRBV14; 7 bases are a match to TRBD1. The CDR3 sequence is 13 residues long. The V gene's germline CDR1 is SGHDN and CDR2 FVKESK. The V segment lost 5 bases and the J segment 3 bases; nucleotides outside the gene matches: 4. The CDR3 sequence: CASSTRDSYEQYF. CDR3 bases: TGTGCCAGCAGCACCCGGGACAGCTACGAGCAGTACTTC.

This rearrangement joins TRBV19 to TRBJ2-1; 12 positions match TRBD2. Germline V gene lookup returns CDR1 LNHDA and CDR2 SQIVND (reference sequence). This CDR3 has 16 amino acids. V lost 5 bases and J lost 4; bases outside the gene matches: 6. For the CDR3, the DNA is TGTGCCAGTAGTCCCTGGACTAGCGGGAATTACAATGAGCAGTTCTTC. It is translated as CASSPWTSGNYNEQFF.

The chain uses TRBV5-4 and TRBJ1-2; D not certain. CDR3 length: 12 amino acids. Trimming took 4 bases from V and 10 from J, leaving 14 bases between them. The V gene's germline CDR1 is SGHNT and CDR2 YYREEE (reference sequence). This chain's CDR3 is CASSPGIEVYTF. The CDR3 coding sequence is TGTGCCAGCAGCCCCGGGATCGAGGTCTACACCTTC.

The chain carries TRBV4-2 and TRBJ1-2; D unresolved. This CDR3 has 14 amino acids. V was trimmed by 5 bases and J by 8 bases, leaving 18 bases between them. Germline V gene lookup returns CDR1 LGHNA and CDR2 YNFKEQ. Here the CDR3 reads CASSTIPGSGGYTF. CDR3 nucleotide sequence: TGTGCCAGCAGCACAATTCCGGGAAGTGGAGGCTACACCTTC.

This chain uses TRBV30 with TRBJ2-1, with 9 bases that match TRBD2. Per the germline V gene, CDR1 is GTSNPN and CDR2 is SVGIG (reference sequence). The CDR3 covers 11 residues. The CDR3 reads CARAGGDEQFF. DNA of the CDR3: TGTGCGCGAGCGGGGGGCGATGAGCAGTTCTTC.

There are a few counts of this clone. The chain couples TRBV7-8 to TRBJ2-4; D remains ambiguous. CDR1 and CDR2 from the germline V gene are SGHVS and FQNEAQ. The V and J ends lost 1 base and 5 bases respectively, with 9 bases between them. This CDR3 region has 14 residues. CDR3 loop: CASSLDRVENIQYF. CDR3 in DNA: TGTGCCAGCAGCTTAGACCGCGTGGAAAACATTCAGTACTTC.

V gene TRBV29-1 combines with J gene TRBJ2-1; D is possibly TRBD1 (6 bases). The CDR3 covers 13 residues. Trimming left V 6 bases short and J 9 bases short, with 18 bases between. The germline V gene encodes CDR1 SQVTM and CDR2 ANQGSEA. DNA for the CDR3: TGCAGCGTGACCGGGACATTGGCCAGTGAGCAGTTCTTC. This translates into CSVTGTLASEQFF.